Listed below are T cell receptor beta chains from one sample, sequenced in a study of blood T cell repertoires in COVID-19. Method: immunoSEQ multiplex PCR; TCRdb's copy keeps in-frame clones and lacks some. This table has about 160,000 clones, around 85% appearing once. The sequencing sample was made of peripheral blood. These receptors all come from an older man with COVID-19, enrolled during active disease. The CDR3 runs from the conserved cysteine through the conserved F or W. The D gene is left open where the match is weak. Size is stated for part of the rows, as once, few or many counts, or as a class when the clone is expanded.

>14|.|TRBD1|TRBJ1-5|TRBV6-2/TRBV6-3
CASSSDRDIQPQHF
TGTGCCAGCAGTTCGGACAGGGATATCCAGCCCCAGCATTTT
>13|.|.|TRBJ1-2|TRBV19
CASSMGRNYGYTF
TGTGCCAGTAGTATGGGGCGGAACTATGGCTACACCTTC
>14|few|.|TRBJ1-1|TRBV4-2
CASSQEIRGTEAFF
TGTGCCAGCAGCCAAGAAATCCGGGGCACTGAAGCTTTCTTT
>12|.|.|TRBJ1-2|TRBV6-2/TRBV6-3
CASSEANYGYTF
TGTGCCAGCAGTGAGGCTAACTATGGCTACACCTTC
>13|.|TRBD1|TRBJ1-2|TRBV10-3
CAINPGGSYGYTF
TGTGCCATCAATCCAGGGGGCAGCTATGGCTACACCTTC
>15|.|.|TRBJ1-2|TRBV11-2
CASSLDRNSNYGYTF
TGTGCCAGCAGCTTGGATCGAAACAGTAACTATGGCTACACCTTC
>17|few|TRBD1|TRBJ1-3|TRBV5-1
CASSLSRDRASGNTIYF
TGCGCCAGCAGCTTGTCCCGCGACAGGGCCTCTGGAAACACCATATATTTT
>19|few|TRBD1|TRBJ2-2|TRBV3-1/TRBV3-2
CASSHEIWGGQGIPGELFF
TGTGCCAGCAGCCATGAAATTTGGGGGGGACAGGGGATACCCGGGGAGCTGTTTTTT
>13|.|TRBD1|TRBJ1-6|TRBV28
CASRNTGGSPLHF
TGTGCCAGCAGGAATACAGGGGGGTCACCCCTCCACTTT
>15|.|TRBD2|TRBJ2-7|TRBV7-2
CASSLVGLVGQEQYF
TGTGCCAGCAGCTTAGTGGGACTAGTAGGACAGGAGCAGTACTTC
>13|.|.|TRBJ1-3|TRBV10-3
CAISPPSGNTIYF
TGTGCCATCAGCCCCCCGTCTGGAAACACCATATATTTT
>14|.|TRBD1|TRBJ2-7|TRBV10-3
CAISGQGATYEQYF
TGTGCCATCAGTGGGCAGGGGGCAACCTACGAGCAGTACTTC
>15|.|.|TRBJ1-1|TRBV15
CATSRDYRGGTEAFF
TGTGCCACCAGCAGAGATTATCGGGGAGGGACTGAAGCTTTCTTT
>15|.|.|TRBJ2-2|TRBV18
CASSPSLGVTGELFF
TGTGCCAGCTCACCAAGCCTAGGAGTCACCGGGGAGCTGTTTTTT
>16|.|TRBD1|TRBJ2-1|TRBV28
CASSPQTGTLYNEQFF
TGTGCCAGCAGTCCCCAGACAGGGACCCTCTACAATGAGCAGTTCTTC
>16|.|TRBD1|TRBJ1-2|TRBV28
CASSLKGAVALYGYTF
TGTGCCAGCAGTTTAAAGGGGGCGGTCGCGCTCTATGGCTACACCTTC
>17|.|.|TRBJ1-6|TRBV5-6
CASSLVGEVHYNSPLHF
TGTGCCAGCAGCTTGGTCGGGGAAGTGCACTATAATTCACCCCTCCACTTT
>13|once|.|TRBJ1-2|TRBV28
CASTGGQLYGYTF
TGTGCCAGCACCGGTGGACAGCTCTATGGCTACACCTTC
>15|.|TRBD1|TRBJ1-4|TRBV9
CASSADSGGHEKLFF
TGTGCCAGCAGCGCCGATTCAGGGGGCCATGAAAAACTGTTTTTT
>14|few|TRBD1|TRBJ1-2|TRBV6-1
CASSEARGRGGYTF
TGTGCCAGCAGTGAAGCGAGGGGGCGAGGCGGCTACACCTTC
>13|few|TRBD2|TRBJ2-7|TRBV9
CASSSGGEIEQYF
TGTGCCAGCAGTTCGGGGGGTGAGATCGAGCAGTACTTC
>18|once|TRBD1|TRBJ1-1|TRBV4-1
CASSQALQGAPGNTEAFF
TGCGCCAGCAGCCAAGCTTTACAGGGGGCGCCGGGGAACACTGAAGCTTTCTTT
>15|.|TRBD1|TRBJ1-4|TRBV6-5
CASSSEDRGFEKLFF
TGTGCCAGCAGTTCCGAGGACAGGGGGTTTGAAAAACTGTTTTTT
>16|.|.|TRBJ1-1|TRBV6-2/TRBV6-3
CASSRSGGGMNTEAFF
TGTGCCAGCAGTCGCTCGGGGGGGGGAATGAACACTGAAGCTTTCTTT
>14|.|.|TRBJ2-2|TRBV18
CASSDRWNTGELFF
TGTGCCAGCTCAGACAGATGGAACACCGGGGAGCTGTTTTTT
>13|once|.|TRBJ2-5|TRBV19
CASSINREETQYF
TGTGCCAGTAGTATAAACAGGGAAGAGACCCAGTACTTC
>16|once|TRBD1|TRBJ1-4|TRBV4-2
CASSQDWDSRNEKLFF
TGTGCCAGCAGCCAAGATTGGGACAGTCGAAATGAAAAACTGTTTTTT
>16|once|.|TRBJ1-2|TRBV2
CASSEALLGGLDGYTF
TGTGCCAGCAGTGAAGCCTTATTAGGGGGTTTGGATGGCTACACCTTC
>14|few|TRBD1|TRBJ2-1|TRBV5-1
CASSAGTGGDEQFF
TGCGCCAGCAGCGCCGGGACAGGGGGCGATGAGCAGTTCTTC
>14|.|.|TRBJ1-1|TRBV15
CATSRETTDTEAFF
TGTGCCACCAGCAGAGAAACGACAGACACTGAAGCTTTCTTT
>16|.|TRBD1|TRBJ1-5|TRBV6-1
CASSEYGDRANQPQHF
TGTGCCAGCAGTGAATATGGGGACAGGGCCAATCAGCCCCAGCATTTT
>18|few|.|TRBJ1-5|TRBV6-2/TRBV6-3
CASSYGGTRRYSNQPQHF
TGTGCCAGCAGTTACGGCGGGACCCGAAGGTATAGCAATCAGCCCCAGCATTTT
>14|.|.|TRBJ1-1|TRBV9
CASSVGEARTEAFF
TGTGCCAGCAGCGTAGGTGAGGCGCGGACTGAAGCTTTCTTT
>12|.|.|TRBJ2-1|TRBV15
CATSRGGHEQFF
TGTGCCACCAGCAGAGGCGGGCATGAGCAGTTCTTC
>14|.|TRBD1|TRBJ1-1|TRBV5-1
CASSLGQGGTEAFF
TGCGCCAGCAGCTTGGGGCAGGGGGGCACTGAAGCTTTCTTT
>14|.|.|TRBJ1-2|TRBV18
CASSPGTENYGYTF
TGTGCCAGCTCACCCGGAACAGAGAACTATGGCTACACCTTC
>12|few|.|TRBJ2-5|TRBV14
CASSHQRETQYF
TGTGCCAGCAGCCATCAGCGGGAGACCCAGTACTTC